A single sample gave rise to the 21 T cell receptor beta chains below, sequenced in a study of T cells in localized non-small cell lung cancer (dated by TCRdb to about 2020). The library was made by the immunoSEQ multiplex PCR assay. TCRdb mirrors the immuneACCESS table, restricted to in-frame sequences. Some clones are absent from its copies; in checked studies, under half trace to an unresolved V gene, and the reason for the others is unknown. This sample lists about 40,000 clones; roughly 86% were detected once. About 6.5% of the sample is in the top ten clones. This specimen was peripheral blood, taken before any cancer treatment. The receptors originated from a man between 40 and 70 years old with stage I lung adenocarcinoma.

V is TRBV19 and J is TRBJ1-3; D is unresolved. The germline CDR1 and CDR2 sequences are LNHDA and SQIVND (reference sequence). The CDR3 sequence is 16 residues long. V was shortened by 7 bases and J by 0 bases, with 16 bases between the two germline ends. CDR3 in DNA: TGTGCCAGTACCCCCCAAGCGTTTAACTCTGGAAACACCATATATTTT. This codes for CASTPQAFNSGNTIYF.

The rearrangement uses TRBV29-1 and TRBJ1-1; perhaps TRBD1 as D (5 bases). V lost 6 bases and J lost 5, with 22 bases in between. Germline V CDR1 and CDR2: SQVTM, ANQGSEA. The CDR3 runs to 15 residues. DNA for the CDR3: TGCAGCGTCTTGGCCCAGGGAAGTGTTGGGACTGAAGCTTTCTTT. Its protein product is CSVLAQGSVGTEAFF.

This chain's CDR3 is CATKGPGNTIYF. The CDR3, as DNA: TGTGCCACAAAGGGCCCAGGAAACACCATATATTTT. This chain uses TRBV19 with TRBJ1-3; D is undetermined. Germline V gene lookup returns CDR1 LNHDA and CDR2 SQIVND (reference sequence). The V end lost 10 bases, the J end lost 4 bases, and 11 bases lay between the germline ends. This CDR3 is built from 12 residues.

The chain combines TRBV28 with TRBJ1-5, with D perhaps matching TRBD1 (6 bases). The V gene's germline CDR1 is MDHEN and CDR2 SYDVKM. Trimming took 1 base from V and 6 from J, leaving 13 bases between them. The CDR3 extends over 15 amino acids. The CDR3 here is CASSLLQGEGQPQHF. The CDR3 region has the DNA TGTGCCAGCAGTTTATTACAGGGAGAGGGTCAGCCCCAGCATTTT. The full variable domain, its missing parts supplied by reference TRBV28 and TRBJ1-5, is DVKVTQSSRYLVKRTGEKVFLECVQDMDHENMFWYRQDPGLGLRLIYFSYDVKMKEKGDIPEGYSVSREKKERFSLILESASTNQTSMYLCASSLLQGEGQPQHFGDGTRLSIL.

V is TRBV28 and J is TRBJ2-7; the D gene is possibly TRBD1 (6 bases). V lost 6 bases and J lost 3, with 12 bases in between. Germline CDR1 reads MDHEN; CDR2 reads SYDVKM. The CDR3 spans 13 residues. DNA for the CDR3: TGTGCCAGCAGCGATGGACAGTTCTACGAGCAGTACTTC. It specifies CASSDGQFYEQYF.

On this clone itself: Other DNA variants within this sample encode the same CDR3. The chain joins TRBV5-1 to TRBJ2-3; 7 nucleotides agree with TRBD2. V lost 4 bases and J lost 2; bases outside the gene matches: 10. The CDR3 is made up of 16 amino acids. Germline loops: CDR1 SGHRS, CDR2 YFSETQ. The CDR3 loop is CASSPRSSGFTDTQYF. DNA of the CDR3: TGCGCCAGCAGCCCTCGGAGTAGCGGGTTCACAGATACGCAGTATTTT. The whole variable domain, filled in from reference TRBV5-1 and TRBJ2-3, reads KAGVTQTPRYLIKTRGQQVTLSCSPISGHRSVSWYQQTPGQGLQFLFEYFSETQRNKGNFPGRFSGRQFSNSRSEMNVSTLELGDSALYLCASSPRSSGFTDTQYFGPGTRLTVL.

J is TRBJ2-2 and V is TRBV28, with TRBD2 matching over 7 bases. Germline values: CDR1 MDHEN, CDR2 SYDVKM. The CDR3 spans 14 residues. V was pared by 11 bases and J by 0 bases, with 6 bases of the junction left unmatched. The CDR3 spells CASQRGPNTGELFF. DNA of the CDR3: TGTGCCTCCCAGCGGGGCCCGAACACCGGGGAGCTGTTTTTT.

This clone has only one observation. The chain joins TRBV13 to TRBJ2-7; perhaps TRBD1 as D (6 bases). CDR1 PRHDT and CDR2 FYEKMQ come from the germline V gene (reference sequence). The CDR3 sequence is 12 residues long. Trimming pared 2 bases from V and 4 bases from J, leaving 6 bases between. CDR3 nucleotides: TGTGCCAGCAGCTTAAGGGGGTACGAGCAGTACTTC. It specifies CASSLRGYEQYF. Supplemented by reference TRBV13 and TRBJ2-7, the full variable domain reads AAGVIQSPRHLIKEKRETATLKCYPIPRHDTVYWYQQGPGQDPQFLISFYEKMQSDKGSIPDRFSAQQFSDYHSELNMSSLELGDSALYFCASSLRGYEQYFGPGTRLTVT.

This chain joins TRBV9 and TRBJ2-2; D unclear. The germline V and J ends were trimmed by 3 bases and 1 base, with 7 bases remaining between them. This CDR3 contains 14 residues. The V gene's germline CDR1 is SGDLS and CDR2 YYNGEE. The CDR3 sequence: CASSGRQNTGELFF. CDR3 DNA sequence: TGTGCCAGCAGCGGCCGACAGAACACCGGGGAGCTGTTTTTT. The full variable domain, its missing parts supplied by reference TRBV9 and TRBJ2-2, is DSGVTQTPKHLITATGQRVTLRCSPRSGDLSVYWYQQSLDQGLQFLIQYYNGEERAKGNILERFSAQQFPDLHSELNLSSLELGDSALYFCASSGRQNTGELFFGEGSRLTVL.

This rearrangement joins TRBV4-3 to TRBJ1-2; D call uncertain. Germline V gives CDR1 LGHNA, CDR2 YSLEER. The length of the CDR3 is 14 residues. Trimming took off 1 base at V and 4 bases at J, with 10 bases between the two ends. CDR3 in amino acids: CASSQGRASYGYTF. Here the CDR3 DNA reads TGCGCCAGCAGCCAAGGCCGGGCCTCCTATGGCTACACCTTC.

As DNA, the CDR3 is TGTGCCAGCAGCTTGCGGGGCTGGGACACTGAAGCTTTCTTT. Its protein is CASSLRGWDTEAFF. This sequence joins TRBV13 and TRBJ1-1; the D gene is possibly TRBD1 (5 bases). Trimming took 3 bases from V and 3 from J, leaving 11 bases between them. This CDR3 spans 14 amino acids. CDR1 is PRHDT, CDR2 FYEKMQ, per germline (reference sequence).

This chain uses TRBV6-6 with TRBJ2-2; tentatively, D is TRBD1 (5 bases). Germline V gene lookup returns CDR1 MNHNY and CDR2 SVGAGI (reference sequence). V was pared by 6 bases and J by 4 bases, with 9 bases between. The CDR3 covers 13 residues. The CDR3 reads CASSDRSTGELFF. The DNA of the CDR3 is TGTGCCAGCAGCGACAGATCCACCGGGGAGCTGTTTTTT.

This chain uses TRBV5-4 with TRBJ2-6; D is unresolved. This CDR3 contains 15 residues. Trimming left V 0 bases short and J 4 bases short, with 8 bases between. Germline V CDR1 and CDR2: SGHNT, YYREEE (reference sequence). CDR3 in amino acids: CASSLEGSGANVLTF. DNA of the CDR3: TGTGCCAGCAGCTTGGAAGGATCCGGGGCCAACGTCCTGACTTTC.

The genes are TRBV7-2 and TRBJ1-2; D is unresolved. The CDR3 totals 14 residues. Germline loops: CDR1 SGHTA, CDR2 FQGNSA. V dropped 1 base and J dropped 2 bases, with 8 bases sitting between them. CDR3 in DNA: TGTGCCAGCAGCTTAGGAGGAGGGAACTATGGCTACACCTTC. It translates to CASSLGGGNYGYTF.

The chain combines TRBV4-1 with TRBJ2-5; D uncertain. The length of the CDR3 is 13 residues. Trimming stripped 1 base from V and 3 bases from J, with 6 bases between. Germline CDR1 reads MGHRA; CDR2 reads YSYEKL. CDR3 nucleotide sequence: TGCGCCAGCAGCCAAGGTGTTGAAGAGACCCAGTACTTC. It translates to CASSQGVEETQYF.

This chain connects TRBV5-1 to TRBJ2-2; TRBD2 matches 12 bases. The V segment lost 0 bases and the J segment 7 bases; nucleotides outside the gene matches: 7. The CDR3 sequence is 17 residues long. Germline loops: CDR1 SGHRS, CDR2 YFSETQ. The chain's CDR3 is CASSLVTSGSFIGELFF. The CDR3 DNA sequence: TGCGCCAGCAGCTTGGTGACTAGCGGGAGCTTTATCGGGGAGCTGTTTTTT.

The chain joins TRBV28 to TRBJ2-2; either TRBD1 or TRBD2 may fit D (5 bases each). Per the germline V gene, CDR1 is MDHEN and CDR2 is SYDVKM. V was shortened by 2 bases and J by 1 base, with 5 bases between the two germline ends. This CDR3 is 14 amino acids long. For the CDR3, the DNA is TGTGCCAGCAGTTTAGGGGGGAACACCGGGGAGCTGTTTTTT. Amino acids: CASSLGGNTGELFF.

The chain recombines TRBV6-5 with TRBJ1-2, with D hard to call. V was trimmed by 0 bases and J by 4 bases, leaving 6 bases between them. The CDR3 covers 13 residues. Germline-derived CDR1 and CDR2 are MNHEY and SVGAGI. The CDR3 region is CASSYSYPYGYTF. CDR3 nucleotide sequence: TGTGCCAGCAGTTACTCGTACCCCTATGGCTACACCTTC.

This sequence joins TRBV27 and TRBJ2-3, with D maybe TRBD1 (5 bases). The germline gives CDR1 MNHEY, CDR2 SMNVEV (reference sequence). Deletions cut 1 base from V and 3 bases from J, with 14 bases between. The CDR3 has 16 residues. This CDR3 is CASSLLAGKETDTQYF. CDR3 sequence (DNA): TGTGCCAGCAGTTTATTGGCAGGGAAAGAGACAGATACGCAGTATTTT.

This clone appeared once. The chain joins TRBV27 to TRBJ1-5; D uncertain. The CDR3 loop spans 15 amino acids. CDR1 and CDR2 from the germline V gene are MNHEY and SMNVEV (reference sequence). V lost 1 base to trimming and J lost 6 bases, with 13 bases between them. DNA of the CDR3: TGTGCCAGCAGTTTATTTCCGGGTGTAGGTCAGCCCCAGCATTTT. It specifies CASSLFPGVGQPQHF.

This chain connects TRBV5-5 to TRBJ2-7, with 7 bases lining up with TRBD1. The CDR3 loop spans 14 amino acids. J lost 1 base, V lost 5 bases, and 6 bases had no gene match. From germline, CDR1 is SGHKS and CDR2 YYEKEE (reference sequence). CDR3 sequence: CASRMTGSSYEQYF. In nucleotides, the CDR3 is TGTGCCAGCAGGATGACAGGGAGTTCCTACGAGCAGTACTTC.